This TCR beta chain originates from a study of T cell responses to AZD1222 COVID-19 vaccine. Findings and caveats of the study: Repertoires were collected only later (after the peak T cell response had occurred). Among vaccine-associated CD4 TCRs, coverage spanned spike, with dominance at 160-218 and 743-854.

Trimming shortened V by 7 bases and J by 6 bases, and 16 bases separated the two germline ends. Germline CDR1 reads SGHTS; CDR2 reads YDEGEE. The CDR3 is made up of 14 amino acids. Only in-frame clones appear in the TCRdb table, and some are missing; sequencing was by immunoSEQ multiplex PCR. The sample contains roughly 150,000 clones, 90% to 95% of which appear only once. With respect to this clone: No antigen is known for it.

The sequence was collected from an adult who received the AZD1222 COVID-19 vaccine. The sequencing here drew on peripheral blood, taken 28 days after the second AZD1222 dose. This sequence joins TRBV5-8 and TRBJ2-2, with D uncertain. Written as DNA, the CDR3 is TGTGCCAGCCCTAAAAGACGTGGTTCCGGGGAGCTGTTTTTT. It is translated as CASPKRRGSGELFF.